What follows are 31 T cell receptor beta chains derived from one specimen sequenced in a study of T cells in Graves' hyperthyroidism and ophthalmopathy. TCR beta CDR3 regions were amplified from RNA. First-round RT-PCR targeting the TCR CDR3 was performed with the HTBI primer set. TCRdb used MiXCR to reprocess the multiplex PCR reads, holding one entry per CDR3 protein. The data contain hundreds of thousands of distinct CDR3 sequences, around 15% of them singletons. Input material: blood. These receptors were collected from a woman younger than 30 with Graves' ophthalmopathy.

This rearrangement joins TRBV2 to TRBJ2-1; 10 nucleotides agree with TRBD2. The CDR3 is made up of 16 amino acids. V trimming: 1 base; J trimming: 6 bases; junction bases outside the gene matches: 6. The germline V gene has CDR1 SNHLY and CDR2 FYNNEI. DNA for the CDR3: TGTGCCAGCAGTGAAGGGGTAGCGGGAGGACTCAATGAGCAGTTCTTC. Translation: CASSEGVAGGLNEQFF.

The sample holds many counts of this clonotype. J is TRBJ2-7 and V is TRBV11-2; maybe TRBD2 (6 bases). Germline values: CDR1 SGHAT, CDR2 FQNNGV. The CDR3 sequence is 15 residues long. The V gene lost 1 base and the J gene lost 0 bases, with 10 bases spanning the gap. The CDR3: CASSLGGDGSYEQYF. The DNA for the CDR3 is TGTGCCAGCAGCTTAGGGGGGGACGGCTCCTACGAGCAGTACTTC.

This clonotype was observed at least ten times. The chain carries TRBV28 and TRBJ2-1, with D tentatively TRBD1 or TRBD2 (6 bases each). The CDR3 spans 15 residues. Per germline, CDR1 MDHEN and CDR2 SYDVKM. V gave up 3 bases and J gave up 4 bases, with 13 bases separating them. The CDR3 region is CASSFFGGSYNEQFF. The DNA of the CDR3 is TGTGCCAGCAGTTTCTTCGGGGGCAGTTACAATGAGCAGTTCTTC.

The sample holds many counts of this clonotype. The chain joins TRBV11-2 to TRBJ2-3, with D unresolved. The V gene's germline CDR1 is SGHAT and CDR2 FQNNGV. The CDR3 sequence is 15 residues long. Trimming shortened V by 2 bases and J by 1 base, and 10 bases separated the two germline ends. The CDR3 DNA sequence: TGTGCCAGCAGCTTATATCGGCTAGGCACAGATACGCAGTATTTT. Translated: CASSLYRLGTDTQYF.

This clonotype was seen many times. The chain joins TRBV7-9 to TRBJ1-1, with unresolved D. Germline CDR1 reads SEHNR; CDR2 reads FQNEAQ (reference sequence). The CDR3 sequence is 15 residues long. With 3 bases removed from V and 0 bases from J, the gap between germline ends came to 11 bases. The CDR3 protein is CASSFGSTMNTEAFF. As DNA, the CDR3 is TGTGCCAGCAGCTTTGGGAGTACCATGAACACTGAAGCTTTCTTT.

This clonotype appeared many times. This chain uses TRBV7-3 with TRBJ2-6; 11 bases are a match to TRBD2. The CDR3 runs 17 residues. V shed 3 bases and J 0 bases; nucleotides not matched to a gene: 1. Per the germline V gene, CDR1 is SGHTA and CDR2 is FQGTGA. The chain's CDR3 is CASSFGLAGSGANVLTF. The CDR3 DNA is TGTGCCAGCAGCTTCGGACTAGCGGGCTCTGGGGCCAACGTCCTGACTTTC.

This clonotype appeared a few times. The rearrangement links TRBV6-1 to TRBJ1-2, with 10 bases fitting TRBD1. The CDR3 length is 14 residues. Germline CDR1 reads MNHNS; CDR2 reads SASEGT. V dropped 8 bases and J dropped 5; count of bases not matched to a gene: 8. The DNA of the CDR3 is TGTGCCAGCTGCCGGGACAGGGGCGTGTATGGCTACACCTTC. Its protein product is CASCRDRGVYGYTF.

This clonotype appeared many times. The J gene is TRBJ2-2, the V gene TRBV6-4; tentative D call: TRBD2 (6 bases). Per germline, CDR1 MRHNA and CDR2 SNTAGT. The CDR3 is made up of 13 amino acids. Trimming cost V 6 bases and J 5 bases, with 10 bases left between them. CDR3 sequence reads: CASSEGTTGELFF. As DNA, the CDR3 is TGTGCCAGCAGCGAGGGGACTACCGGGGAGCTGTTTTTT.

In its sample, this clonotype was seen a few times. V is TRBV9 and J is TRBJ2-7; tentatively, D is TRBD1 (6 bases). The CDR3 spans 14 residues. V was trimmed by 3 bases and J by 2 bases, leaving 12 bases between them. CDR1 is SGDLS, CDR2 YYNGEE, per germline. CDR3 in amino acids: CASSATDRTYEQYF. In nucleotides, the CDR3 is TGTGCCAGCAGCGCCACTGACAGGACCTACGAGCAGTACTTC.

In its sample, this clonotype was seen many times. The J gene is TRBJ2-7, the V gene TRBV28; a weak D match, TRBD2 (7 bases). The CDR3 contains 14 residues. The V gene's germline CDR1 is MDHEN and CDR2 SYDVKM. V was pared by 5 bases and J by 5 bases, with 16 bases between. The chain's CDR3 is CASSPTAGHHEQYF. The DNA of the CDR3 is TGTGCCAGCAGTCCGACAGCGGGACACCACGAGCAGTACTTC.

The V and J genes are TRBV28 and TRBJ2-7; D not resolved. This CDR3 has 15 amino acids. Trimming stripped 2 bases from V and 3 bases from J, with 14 bases between. Germline V CDR1 and CDR2: MDHEN, SYDVKM. The CDR3 sequence: CASSLRRNRVYEQYF. In DNA form, the CDR3 reads TGTGCCAGCAGTTTACGTAGAAACAGAGTCTACGAGCAGTACTTC.

This clonotype was seen ten or more times. The chain uses TRBV27 and TRBJ2-7; TRBD1 matches at 10 bases. Per germline, CDR1 MNHEY and CDR2 SMNVEV (reference sequence). The trim removed 6 bases at V and 3 bases at J, leaving 5 bases unmatched. This CDR3 is 14 amino acids long. CDR3 bases: TGTGCCAGCAGCCTCCGGACAGGGGGCTACGAGCAGTACTTC. Translating it yields CASSLRTGGYEQYF.

A few counts support this clonotype. The chain's CDR3 is CASSLGLAGGAGELFF. The CDR3 DNA is TGTGCCAGCAGCTTAGGGCTAGCGGGGGGCGCCGGGGAGCTGTTTTTT. V usage is TRBV7-3 and J usage is TRBJ2-2; 11 nucleotides match TRBD2. Germline assignment: CDR1 SGHTA and CDR2 FQGTGA. CDR3 length equals 16 residues. With V trimmed by 2 bases and J by 6 bases, 5 bases remained unmatched.

This clonotype was observed at least ten times. V usage is TRBV20-1 and J usage is TRBJ1-2; possible D gene TRBD1, 6 bases. The CDR3 is 14 residues long. The germline gives CDR1 DFQATT, CDR2 SNEGSKA (reference sequence). V lost 6 bases and J lost 5, with 19 bases in between. This CDR3 is CSASYRVGLYGYTF. DNA of the CDR3: TGCAGTGCATCATACAGGGTCGGACTTTATGGCTACACCTTC.

The count of this clonotype is one. The chain employs TRBV2 and TRBJ1-2; TRBD1 is a possible D gene (5 bases). The germline V gene has CDR1 SNHLY and CDR2 FYNNEI. This CDR3 has 14 residues. The V end lost 2 bases, the J end lost 5 bases, and 12 bases lay between the germline ends. In DNA, the CDR3 is TGTGCCAGCAGTGAACCGGGACGACTGTATGGCTACACCTTC. It translates to CASSEPGRLYGYTF.

This clonotype was recorded many times. The genes are TRBV5-1 and TRBJ1-1, with 8 bases matching TRBD1. V lost 4 bases to trimming and J lost 0 bases; unmatched junction nucleotides: 5. The germline CDR1 and CDR2 sequences are SGHRS and YFSETQ. This CDR3 is 15 amino acids long. CDR3 protein: CASSAQGAMNTEAFF. CDR3 in DNA: TGCGCCAGCAGCGCCCAGGGGGCCATGAACACTGAAGCTTTCTTT.

This clonotype was picked up many times. The rearrangement uses TRBV20-1 and TRBJ1-1; D perhaps matches TRBD1 (5 bases). Trimming pared 2 bases from V and 1 base from J, leaving 14 bases between. In germline, CDR1 is DFQATT, CDR2 SNEGSKA (reference sequence). This CDR3 spans 15 amino acids. CDR3 in DNA: TGCAGTGCTAGACCCCGTAGGACAACGAACACTGAAGCTTTCTTT. It yields the protein CSARPRRTTNTEAFF.

Many counts were recorded for this clonotype. The chain joins TRBV20-1 to TRBJ1-4; 12 positions agree with TRBD1. J lost 8 bases, V lost 1 base, and 2 bases had no gene match. Germline assignment: CDR1 DFQATT and CDR2 SNEGSKA (reference sequence). The CDR3 length is 14 residues. The CDR3 is CSARAGTGGEKLFF. The CDR3 DNA is TGCAGTGCTAGAGCCGGGACAGGGGGCGAAAAACTGTTTTTT.

This clonotype was seen many times. CDR3 region: CASSVGLAGGQETQYF. The CDR3 nucleotides are TGTGCCAGCAGCGTAGGACTAGCGGGAGGGCAAGAGACCCAGTACTTC. The chain combines TRBV9 with TRBJ2-5; TRBD2 aligns across 14 bases. CDR1 and CDR2 from the germline V gene are SGDLS and YYNGEE. V lost 0 bases, J lost 2 bases, and 0 bases stayed unmatched. The CDR3 is 16 amino acids.

In this sample, this clonotype turned up many times. The chain joins TRBV6-1 to TRBJ2-7; D is unclear. V shed 10 bases and J shed 6 bases, with 13 bases lying between them. Germline assignment: CDR1 MNHNS and CDR2 SASEGT. This CDR3 has 11 residues. The CDR3 is CATLRWGEQYF. As DNA, the CDR3 is TGTGCCACCCTCCGGTGGGGCGAGCAGTACTTC.

There are many counts of this clonotype. The chain links TRBV27 to TRBJ1-1, with 10 bases lining up with TRBD1. The V gene's germline CDR1 is MNHEY and CDR2 SMNVEV (reference sequence). The CDR3 is 14 residues long. J lost 11 bases, V lost 1 base, and 7 bases had no gene match. The CDR3: CASSLYSTGGIAFF. As DNA, the CDR3 is TGTGCCAGCAGTTTATATTCGACAGGGGGCATTGCTTTCTTT.

This clonotype was counted ten times or more. The chain uses TRBV6-1 and TRBJ1-5; no clear D gene. Trimming shortened V by 3 bases and J by 2 bases, and 11 bases separated the two germline ends. Germline CDR1 and CDR2: MNHNS and SASEGT. The CDR3 sequence is 15 residues long. The CDR3 nucleotides read TGTGCCAGCAGTGACCTGTCGTGGGGCAATCAGCCCCAGCATTTT. As protein: CASSDLSWGNQPQHF.

In this sample, this clonotype turned up once. The V gene is TRBV29-1, the J gene TRBJ2-2, with unresolved D. The germline gives CDR1 SQVTM, CDR2 ANQGSEA. The CDR3 consists of 12 residues. Trimming cost V 4 bases and J 5 bases, with 8 bases left between them. For the CDR3, the DNA is TGCAGCGTTGCCCGGTCAACCGGGGAGCTGTTTTTT. Protein sequence: CSVARSTGELFF.

This clonotype came up a few times. Possible read error: a much larger clone is one base away. The rearrangement links TRBV28 to TRBJ2-7; D is undetermined. This CDR3 comprises 14 residues. CDR1 is MDHEN, CDR2 SYDVKM, per germline. In DNA form, the CDR3 reads TGTGCCAGCAGTTCTGCACCCGTCTCCTACAAGCAGTACTTC. Translating gives CASSSAPVSYKQYF.

This clonotype was found once. The chain uses TRBV6-2 or TRBV6-3 and TRBJ2-1; 14 nucleotides match TRBD2. CDR1 MNHEY and CDR2 SVGEGT come from the germline V gene. V lost 6 bases to trimming and J lost 9 bases; unmatched junction nucleotides: 7. This CDR3 region has 15 residues. The CDR3 nucleotides are TGTGCCAGCAGAAAGGGGACTAGCGGGAGATTTGAGCAGTTCTTC. Its translation: CASRKGTSGRFEQFF.

This clonotype has more than one count but fewer than ten. This chain joins TRBV5-8 and TRBJ1-1; no definite D call. Trimming removed 0 bases from V and 8 bases from J, with 14 bases in between. The CDR3 consists of 14 residues. Looked up from germline, CDR1 is SGHTS and CDR2 is YDEGEE. The CDR3, as DNA: TGTGCCAGCAGCTTGGAAGGCAGTTTGTCGGAAGCTTTCTTT. It yields the protein CASSLEGSLSEAFF.

This clonotype was found many times. CDR3 nucleotides: TGCGCCAGCAGCCCGGGGGCGGGGGGCTTAACTGAAGCTTTCTTT. Its protein product is CASSPGAGGLTEAFF. The chain carries TRBV5-1 and TRBJ1-1; TRBD1 is a possible D gene (6 bases). Germline V CDR1 and CDR2: SGHRS, YFSETQ. This CDR3 comprises 15 residues. Trimming shortened V by 4 bases and J by 5 bases, and 18 bases separated the two germline ends. Full variable domain (outside the CDR3, taken from reference TRBV5-1 and TRBJ1-1): KAGVTQTPRYLIKTRGQQVTLSCSPISGHRSVSWYQQTPGQGLQFLFEYFSETQRNKGNFPGRFSGRQFSNSRSEMNVSTLELGDSALYLCASSPGAGGLTEAFFGQGTRLTVV.

This clonotype appeared many times. The V gene is TRBV30, the J gene TRBJ1-6; D is undetermined. This CDR3 spans 14 amino acids. V dropped 1 base and J dropped 0 bases, with 4 bases sitting between them. CDR1 is GTSNPN and CDR2 is SVGIG in the germline V gene (reference sequence). The DNA of the CDR3 is TGTGCCTGGAGTGAGGGCTCCTATAATTCACCCCTCCACTTT. It codes for CAWSEGSYNSPLHF.

The sample holds many counts of this clonotype. V is TRBV27 and J is TRBJ2-1, with TRBD2 identical over 7 bases. Trimming took 3 bases from V and 2 from J; bases not matched to a gene: 7. The CDR3 has 16 amino acids. In germline, CDR1 is MNHEY, CDR2 SMNVEV (reference sequence). The CDR3 sequence: CASSFYPRGAYNEQFF. The DNA for the CDR3 is TGTGCCAGCAGTTTCTACCCCCGGGGGGCCTACAATGAGCAGTTCTTC.

This clonotype was detected many times. V gene TRBV28 combines with J gene TRBJ1-2; D not resolved. The CDR3 totals 13 residues. Germline CDR1 reads MDHEN; CDR2 reads SYDVKM. The V gene lost 3 bases and the J gene lost 8 bases, with 13 bases spanning the gap. CDR3 sequence: CASSLRRPGGYTF. The CDR3 nucleotides are TGTGCCAGCAGTTTGAGACGGCCCGGAGGCTACACCTTC.

This clonotype was seen ten or more times. V usage is TRBV18 and J usage is TRBJ2-5; weak D call: TRBD1 (6 bases). The length of the CDR3 is 16 residues. Deletions cut 5 bases from V and 1 base from J, with 17 bases between. Germline CDR1 is KGHSH and CDR2 is LQKENI. CDR3 residues: CASSTGTLASQETQYF. CDR3 sequence (DNA): TGTGCCAGCTCAACCGGGACACTGGCCTCCCAAGAGACCCAGTACTTC.